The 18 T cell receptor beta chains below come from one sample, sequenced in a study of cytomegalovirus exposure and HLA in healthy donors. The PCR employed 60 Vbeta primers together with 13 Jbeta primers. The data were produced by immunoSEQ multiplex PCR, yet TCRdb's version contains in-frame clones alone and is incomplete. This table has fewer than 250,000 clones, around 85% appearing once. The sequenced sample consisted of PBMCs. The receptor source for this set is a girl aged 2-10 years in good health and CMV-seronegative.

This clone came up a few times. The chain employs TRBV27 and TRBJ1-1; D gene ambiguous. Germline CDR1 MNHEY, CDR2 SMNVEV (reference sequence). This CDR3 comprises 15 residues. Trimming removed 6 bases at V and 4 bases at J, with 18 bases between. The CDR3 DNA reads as TGTGCCAGCAGGGGCCCGGGGTTGGAGGGCACTGAAGCTTTCTTT. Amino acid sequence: CASRGPGLEGTEAFF.

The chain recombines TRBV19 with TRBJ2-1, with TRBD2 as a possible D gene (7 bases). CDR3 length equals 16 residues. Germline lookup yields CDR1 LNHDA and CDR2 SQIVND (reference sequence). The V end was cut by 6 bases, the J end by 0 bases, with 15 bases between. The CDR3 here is CASRVAGASSYNEQFF. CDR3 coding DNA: TGTGCCAGTAGGGTGGCGGGGGCTAGCTCCTACAATGAGCAGTTCTTC.

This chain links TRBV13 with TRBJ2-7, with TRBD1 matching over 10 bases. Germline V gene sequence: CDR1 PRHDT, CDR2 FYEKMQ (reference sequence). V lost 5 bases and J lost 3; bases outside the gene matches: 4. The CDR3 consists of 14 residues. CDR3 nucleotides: TGTGCCAGCAGCCCGGACAGGGGGGGCTACGAGCAGTACTTC. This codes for CASSPDRGGYEQYF.

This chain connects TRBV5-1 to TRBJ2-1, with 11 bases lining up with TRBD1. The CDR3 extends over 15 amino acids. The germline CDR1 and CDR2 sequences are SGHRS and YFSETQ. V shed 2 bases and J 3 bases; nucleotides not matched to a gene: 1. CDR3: CASSLGTGGYNEQFF. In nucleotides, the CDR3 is TGCGCCAGCAGCTTAGGGACAGGGGGCTACAATGAGCAGTTCTTC.

The CDR3 protein is CAWSGGSGGYNEQFF. CDR3 in DNA: TGTGCCTGGAGTGGGGGGAGCGGGGGCTACAATGAGCAGTTCTTC. V is TRBV30 and J is TRBJ2-1; 8 bases map to TRBD2. Germline lookup yields CDR1 GTSNPN and CDR2 SVGIG (reference sequence). The CDR3 runs 15 residues. The ends lost 1 base at V and 3 bases at J; junction bases unmatched: 5.

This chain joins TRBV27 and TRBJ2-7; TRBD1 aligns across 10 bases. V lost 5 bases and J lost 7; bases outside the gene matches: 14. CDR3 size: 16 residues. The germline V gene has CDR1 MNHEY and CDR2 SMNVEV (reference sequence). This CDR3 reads CASSGGTGTGDLEQYF. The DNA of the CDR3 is TGTGCCAGCAGTGGCGGGACCGGGACAGGGGATTTGGAGCAGTACTTC.

This CDR3 reads CASKRGGPGETQYF. For the CDR3, the DNA is TGTGCCAGCAAGCGGGGGGGGCCAGGGGAGACCCAGTACTTC. V gene TRBV6-1 combines with J gene TRBJ2-5, with 10 bases lining up with TRBD2. CDR1 and CDR2 (germline): MNHNS, SASEGT. With V trimmed by 7 bases and J by 5 bases, 7 bases remained unmatched. The CDR3 is 14 residues long.

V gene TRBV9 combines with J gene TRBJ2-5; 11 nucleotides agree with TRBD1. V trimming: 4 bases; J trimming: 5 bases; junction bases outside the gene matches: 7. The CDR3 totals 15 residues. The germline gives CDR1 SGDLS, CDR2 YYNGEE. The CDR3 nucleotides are TGTGCCAGCAGCAAAGGGACAGGGGGACGGGAGACCCAGTACTTC. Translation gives CASSKGTGGRETQYF.

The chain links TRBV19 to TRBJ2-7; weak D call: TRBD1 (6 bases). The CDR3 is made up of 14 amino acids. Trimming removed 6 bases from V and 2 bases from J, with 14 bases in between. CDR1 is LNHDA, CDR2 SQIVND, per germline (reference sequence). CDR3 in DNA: TGTGCCAGTAGCACACAGGGTTCCACCTACGAGCAGTACTTC. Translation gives CASSTQGSTYEQYF.

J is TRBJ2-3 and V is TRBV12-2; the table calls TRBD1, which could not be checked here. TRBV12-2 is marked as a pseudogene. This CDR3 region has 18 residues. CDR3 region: CASRLAAKDRPRADTQYF. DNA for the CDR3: TGTGCAAGTCGCTTAGCAGCGAAAGACAGACCACGAGCTGATACGCAGTATTTT.

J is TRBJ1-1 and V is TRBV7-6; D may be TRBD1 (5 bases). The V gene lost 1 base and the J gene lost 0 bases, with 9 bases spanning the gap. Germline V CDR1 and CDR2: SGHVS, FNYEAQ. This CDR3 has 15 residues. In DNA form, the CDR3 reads TGTGCCAGCAGCTTAGAAGGAGGGGTGAACACTGAAGCTTTCTTT. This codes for CASSLEGGVNTEAFF.

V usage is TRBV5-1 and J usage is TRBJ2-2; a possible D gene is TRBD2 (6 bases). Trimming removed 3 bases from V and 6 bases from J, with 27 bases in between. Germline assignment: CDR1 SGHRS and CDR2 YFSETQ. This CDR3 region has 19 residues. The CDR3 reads CASSSGTYLATLYPGELFF. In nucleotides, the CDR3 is TGCGCCAGCAGCTCCGGTACTTACCTAGCGACTTTGTACCCCGGGGAGCTGTTTTTT.

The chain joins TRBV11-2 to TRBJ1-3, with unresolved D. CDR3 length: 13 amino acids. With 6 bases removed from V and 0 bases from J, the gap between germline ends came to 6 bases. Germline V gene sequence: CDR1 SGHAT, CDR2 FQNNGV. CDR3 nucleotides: TGTGCCAGCAGACCCAGCTCTGGAAACACCATATATTTT. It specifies CASRPSSGNTIYF.

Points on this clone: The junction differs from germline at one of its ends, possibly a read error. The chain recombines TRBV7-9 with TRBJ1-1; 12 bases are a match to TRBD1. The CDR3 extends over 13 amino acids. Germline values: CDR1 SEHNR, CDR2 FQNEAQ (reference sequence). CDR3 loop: CSSSWGTGGEAFF. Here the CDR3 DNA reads TGTTCCAGCAGCTGGGGGACAGGGGGCGAAGCTTTCTTT. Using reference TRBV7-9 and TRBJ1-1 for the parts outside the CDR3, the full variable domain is DTGVSQNPRHKITKRGQNVTFRCDPISEHNRLYWYRQTLGQGPEFLTYFQNEAQLEKSRLLSDRFSAERPKGSFSTLEIQRTEQGDSAMYLCSSSWGTGGEAFFGQGTRLTVV.

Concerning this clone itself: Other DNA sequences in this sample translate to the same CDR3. CDR3 sequence: CASSMGQGAPYEQYF. The CDR3 nucleotides are TGTGCCAGTAGTATGGGACAGGGCGCACCTTACGAGCAGTACTTC. J is TRBJ2-7 and V is TRBV19, with TRBD1 matching over 9 bases. The CDR3 consists of 15 residues. J was trimmed by 4 bases and V by 3 bases; bases with no gene match: 7. The germline V gene has CDR1 LNHDA and CDR2 SQIVND (reference sequence).

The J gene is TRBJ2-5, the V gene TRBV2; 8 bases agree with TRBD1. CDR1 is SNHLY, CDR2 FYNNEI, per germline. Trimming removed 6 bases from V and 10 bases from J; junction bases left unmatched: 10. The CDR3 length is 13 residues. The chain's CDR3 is CASRVDRATDQYF. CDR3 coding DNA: TGTGCCAGCAGGGTGGACAGGGCGACCGACCAGTACTTC.

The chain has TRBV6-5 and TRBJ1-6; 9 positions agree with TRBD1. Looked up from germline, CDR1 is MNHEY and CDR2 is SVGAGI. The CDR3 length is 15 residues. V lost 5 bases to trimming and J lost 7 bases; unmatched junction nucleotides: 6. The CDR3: CASSVRDRENSPLHF. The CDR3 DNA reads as TGTGCCAGCAGTGTCCGGGACAGGGAGAATTCACCCCTCCACTTT.

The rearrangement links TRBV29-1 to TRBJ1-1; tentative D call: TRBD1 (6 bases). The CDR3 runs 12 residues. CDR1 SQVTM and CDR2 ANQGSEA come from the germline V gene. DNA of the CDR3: TGCACCCTGGGGGGGGCCGGCACTGAAGCTTTCTTT. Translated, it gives CTLGGAGTEAFF.